This T cell receptor beta chain is from a study of shared clonotypes between healthy human individuals. With V trimmed by 1 base and J by 5 bases, 5 bases remained unmatched. Germline CDR1 is MNHNS and CDR2 is SASEGT. The CDR3 is 15 residues long. Positive CCR7 selection of CD45RO-negative cells yielded the naive CD8 cells, and terminally differentiated effector memory CD45RA+ cells were excluded. Nashville, Tennessee was home to all donors, each a Caucasian adult. Here immunoSEQ multiplex PCR was the method, and the copy in TCRdb shows in-frame clones only, minus some. The table has some 2,000,000 clones, about 94% seen once.

The TCR was taken from a man aged 18-30 years in good health. Sequenced: naive CD8+ T cells sorted from blood. The J gene is TRBJ1-2, the V gene TRBV6-1; 9 nucleotides match TRBD1. The CDR3 region is CASSEGQGGAYGYTF. In DNA form, the CDR3 reads TGTGCCAGCAGTGAAGGACAGGGGGGTGCTTATGGCTACACCTTC.